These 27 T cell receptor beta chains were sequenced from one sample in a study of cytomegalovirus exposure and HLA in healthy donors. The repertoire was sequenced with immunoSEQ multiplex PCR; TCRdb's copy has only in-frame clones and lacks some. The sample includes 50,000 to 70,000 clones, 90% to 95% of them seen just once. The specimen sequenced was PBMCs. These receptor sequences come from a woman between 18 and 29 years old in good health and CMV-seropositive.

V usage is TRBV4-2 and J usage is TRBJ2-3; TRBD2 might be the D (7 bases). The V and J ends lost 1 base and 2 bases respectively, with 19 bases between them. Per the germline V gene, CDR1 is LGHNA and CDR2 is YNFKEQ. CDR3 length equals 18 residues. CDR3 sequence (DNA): TGTGCCAGCAGCCAAGGGGAGGGGGGTTCAAGATTCACAGATACGCAGTATTTT. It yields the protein CASSQGEGGSRFTDTQYF.

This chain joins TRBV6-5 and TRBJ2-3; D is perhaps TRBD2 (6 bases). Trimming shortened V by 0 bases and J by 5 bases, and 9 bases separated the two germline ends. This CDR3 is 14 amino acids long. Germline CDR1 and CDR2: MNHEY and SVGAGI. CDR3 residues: CASSYSMEGDTQYF. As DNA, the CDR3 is TGTGCCAGCAGTTACTCGATGGAGGGAGATACGCAGTATTTT.

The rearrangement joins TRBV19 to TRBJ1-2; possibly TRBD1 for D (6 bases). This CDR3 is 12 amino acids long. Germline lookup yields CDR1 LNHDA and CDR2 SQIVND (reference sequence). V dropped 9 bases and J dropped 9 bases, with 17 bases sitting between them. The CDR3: CASESPQGSYTF. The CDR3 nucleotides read TGTGCCAGCGAGAGTCCTCAGGGGAGCTACACCTTC.

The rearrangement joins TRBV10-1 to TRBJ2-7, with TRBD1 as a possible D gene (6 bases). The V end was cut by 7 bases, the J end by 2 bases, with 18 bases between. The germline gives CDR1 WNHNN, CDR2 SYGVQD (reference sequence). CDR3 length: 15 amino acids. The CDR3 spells CASTTGQSPTYEQYF. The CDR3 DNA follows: TGCGCCAGCACTACCGGACAGTCACCAACCTACGAGCAGTACTTC.

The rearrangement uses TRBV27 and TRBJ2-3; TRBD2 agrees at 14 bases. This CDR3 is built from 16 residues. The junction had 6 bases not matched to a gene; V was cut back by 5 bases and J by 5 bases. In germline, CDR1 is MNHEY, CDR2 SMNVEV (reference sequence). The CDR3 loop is CASSLGLAGGIDTQYF. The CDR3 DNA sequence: TGTGCCAGCAGTCTAGGACTAGCGGGAGGAATAGATACGCAGTATTTT.

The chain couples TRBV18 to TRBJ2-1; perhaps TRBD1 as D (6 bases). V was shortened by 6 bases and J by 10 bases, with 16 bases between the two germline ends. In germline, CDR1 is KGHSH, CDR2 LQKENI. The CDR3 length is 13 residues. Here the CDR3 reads CASSQGPTREQFF. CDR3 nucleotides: TGTGCCAGCTCCCAGGGGCCTACGCGAGAGCAGTTCTTC.

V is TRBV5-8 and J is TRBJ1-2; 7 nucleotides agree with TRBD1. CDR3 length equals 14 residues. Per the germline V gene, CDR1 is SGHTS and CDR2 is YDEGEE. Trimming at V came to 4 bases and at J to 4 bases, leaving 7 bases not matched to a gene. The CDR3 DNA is TGTGCCAGCAGCCCGACAGGGAGTCTCTATGGCTACACCTTC. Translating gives CASSPTGSLYGYTF.

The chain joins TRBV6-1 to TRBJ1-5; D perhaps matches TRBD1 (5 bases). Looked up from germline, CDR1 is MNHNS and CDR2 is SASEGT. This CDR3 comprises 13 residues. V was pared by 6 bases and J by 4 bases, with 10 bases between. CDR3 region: CASRETVNQPQHF. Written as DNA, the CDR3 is TGTGCCAGCAGAGAGACAGTTAATCAGCCCCAGCATTTT.

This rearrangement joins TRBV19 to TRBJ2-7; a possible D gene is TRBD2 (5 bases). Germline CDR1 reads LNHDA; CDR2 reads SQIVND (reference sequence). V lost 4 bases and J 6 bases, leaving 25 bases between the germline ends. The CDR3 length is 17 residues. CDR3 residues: CASSTDRGLLLPGEQYF. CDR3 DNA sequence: TGTGCCAGTAGTACCGACCGTGGACTGCTTCTCCCCGGCGAGCAGTACTTC.

CDR3 nucleotide sequence: TGTGCCAGCAGCCCTAGCGAGCTTGAGACCCAGTACTTC. It translates to CASSPSELETQYF. This chain links TRBV7-2 with TRBJ2-5; D perhaps matches TRBD2 (6 bases). Looked up from germline, CDR1 is SGHTA and CDR2 is FQGNSA. The length of the CDR3 is 13 residues. V gave up 5 bases and J gave up 5 bases, with 12 bases separating them.

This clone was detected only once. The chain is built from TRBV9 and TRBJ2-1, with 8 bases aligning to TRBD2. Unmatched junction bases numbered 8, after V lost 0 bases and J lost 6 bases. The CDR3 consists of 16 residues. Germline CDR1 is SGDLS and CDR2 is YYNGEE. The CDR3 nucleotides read TGTGCCAGCAGCGTAGTGGCCACCGGGGGGGGCAATGAGCAGTTCTTC. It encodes CASSVVATGGGNEQFF.

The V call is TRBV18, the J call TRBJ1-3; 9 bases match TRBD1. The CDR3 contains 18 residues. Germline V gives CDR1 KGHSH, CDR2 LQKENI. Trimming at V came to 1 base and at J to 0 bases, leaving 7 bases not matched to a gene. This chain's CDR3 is CASSPLAGTGLSGNTIYF. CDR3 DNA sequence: TGTGCCAGCTCACCACTAGCCGGGACAGGGCTCTCTGGAAACACCATATATTTT. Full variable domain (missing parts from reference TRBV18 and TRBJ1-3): NAGVMQNPRHLVRRRGQEARLRCSPMKGHSHVYWYRQLPEEGLKFMVYLQKENIIDESGMPKERFSAEFPKEGPSILRIQQVVRGDSAAYFCASSPLAGTGLSGNTIYFGEGSWLTVV.

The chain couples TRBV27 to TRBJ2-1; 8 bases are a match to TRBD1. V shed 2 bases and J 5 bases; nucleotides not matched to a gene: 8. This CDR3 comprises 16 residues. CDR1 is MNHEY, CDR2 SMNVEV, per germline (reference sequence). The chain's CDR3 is CASSLTGTGYDNEQFF. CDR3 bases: TGTGCCAGCAGTTTAACGGGGACAGGCTACGACAATGAGCAGTTCTTC.

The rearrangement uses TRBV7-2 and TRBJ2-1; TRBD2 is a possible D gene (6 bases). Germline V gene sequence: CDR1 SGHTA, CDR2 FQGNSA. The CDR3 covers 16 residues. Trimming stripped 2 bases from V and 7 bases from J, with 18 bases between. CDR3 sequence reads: CASSLYRDRAGNEQFF. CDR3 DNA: TGTGCCAGCAGCTTATACCGGGACCGCGCGGGGAATGAGCAGTTCTTC.

The CDR3 sequence is CASSLLGGTGELFF. The CDR3 DNA follows: TGTGCCAGCAGTTTACTCGGGGGAACCGGGGAGCTGTTTTTT. This sequence joins TRBV28 and TRBJ2-2, with D tentatively TRBD2 (6 bases). The V end lost 2 bases, the J end lost 5 bases, and 9 bases lay between the germline ends. Germline loops: CDR1 MDHEN, CDR2 SYDVKM. The CDR3 runs 14 residues.

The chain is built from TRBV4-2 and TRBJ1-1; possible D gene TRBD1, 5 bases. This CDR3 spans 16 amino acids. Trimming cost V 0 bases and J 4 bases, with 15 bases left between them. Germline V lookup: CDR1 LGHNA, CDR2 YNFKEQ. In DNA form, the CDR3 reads TGTGCCAGCAGCCAAGATGGGGCCCCCTTGGGCACTGAAGCTTTCTTT. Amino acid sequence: CASSQDGAPLGTEAFF.

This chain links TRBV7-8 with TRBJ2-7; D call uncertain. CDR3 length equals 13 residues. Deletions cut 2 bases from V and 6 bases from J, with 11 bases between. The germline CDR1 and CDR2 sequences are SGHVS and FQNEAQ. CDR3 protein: CASSLRRGGEQYF. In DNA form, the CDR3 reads TGTGCCAGCAGCTTACGAAGAGGCGGCGAGCAGTACTTC.

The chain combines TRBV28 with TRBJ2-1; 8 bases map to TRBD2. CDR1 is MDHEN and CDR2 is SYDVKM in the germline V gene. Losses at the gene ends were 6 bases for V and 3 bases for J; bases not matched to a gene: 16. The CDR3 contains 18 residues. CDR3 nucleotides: TGTGCCAGCAGGCCCCTTCGTAGTAGCGGGGTCATCTACAATGAGCAGTTCTTC. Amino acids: CASRPLRSSGVIYNEQFF.

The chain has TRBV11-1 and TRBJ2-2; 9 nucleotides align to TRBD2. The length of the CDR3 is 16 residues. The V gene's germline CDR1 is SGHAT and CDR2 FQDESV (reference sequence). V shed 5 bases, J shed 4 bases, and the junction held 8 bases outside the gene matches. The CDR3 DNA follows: TGTGCCAGCAGCCCGCGGGAGGGAGAGACCACCGGGGAGCTGTTTTTT. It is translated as CASSPREGETTGELFF. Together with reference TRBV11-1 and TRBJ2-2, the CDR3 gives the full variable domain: EAEVAQSPRYKITEKSQAVAFWCDPISGHATLYWYRQILGQGPELLVQFQDESVVDDSQLPKDRFSAERLKGVDSTLKIQPAELGDSAMYLCASSPREGETTGELFFGEGSRLTVL.

The CDR3 protein is CASSQDRGNQPQHF. CDR3 nucleotides: TGCGCCAGCAGCCAAGATAGGGGGAATCAGCCCCAGCATTTT. The rearrangement uses TRBV4-3 and TRBJ1-5; D may be TRBD1 (6 bases). In germline, CDR1 is LGHNA, CDR2 YSLEER. This CDR3 is built from 14 residues. With 0 bases removed from V and 4 bases from J, the gap between germline ends came to 7 bases.

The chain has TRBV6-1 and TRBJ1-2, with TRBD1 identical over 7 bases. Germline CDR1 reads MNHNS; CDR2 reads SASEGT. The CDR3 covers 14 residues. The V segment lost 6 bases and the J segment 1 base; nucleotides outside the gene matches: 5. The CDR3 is CASSRDRSNYGYTF. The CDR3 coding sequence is TGTGCCAGCAGCAGGGACAGAAGTAACTATGGCTACACCTTC.

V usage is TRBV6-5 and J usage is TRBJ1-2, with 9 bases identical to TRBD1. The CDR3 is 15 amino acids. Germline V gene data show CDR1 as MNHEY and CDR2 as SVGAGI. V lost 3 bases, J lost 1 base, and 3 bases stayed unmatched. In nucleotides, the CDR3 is TGTGCCAGCAGTTATGGGACAGGGCGTAACTATGGCTACACCTTC. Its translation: CASSYGTGRNYGYTF.

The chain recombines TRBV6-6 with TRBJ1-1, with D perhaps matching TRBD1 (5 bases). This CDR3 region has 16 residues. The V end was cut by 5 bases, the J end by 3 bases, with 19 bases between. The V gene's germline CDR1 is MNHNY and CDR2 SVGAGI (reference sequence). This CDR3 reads CASSHRTLAMDTEAFF. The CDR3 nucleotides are TGTGCCAGCAGTCACAGGACCCTTGCTATGGACACTGAAGCTTTCTTT.

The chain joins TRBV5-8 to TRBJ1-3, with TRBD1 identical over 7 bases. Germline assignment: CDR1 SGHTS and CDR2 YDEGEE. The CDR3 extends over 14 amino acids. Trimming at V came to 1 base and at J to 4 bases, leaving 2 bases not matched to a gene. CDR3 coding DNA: TGTGCCAGCAGCTTGAGGGGGCCCGGAAACACCATATATTTT. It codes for CASSLRGPGNTIYF.

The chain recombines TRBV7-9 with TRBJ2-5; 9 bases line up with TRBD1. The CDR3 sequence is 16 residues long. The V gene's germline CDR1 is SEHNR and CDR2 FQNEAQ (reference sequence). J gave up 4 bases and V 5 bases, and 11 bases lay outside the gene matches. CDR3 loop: CASSTSGTGRRETQYF. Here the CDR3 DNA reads TGTGCCAGCAGCACATCCGGGACAGGGAGGCGAGAGACCCAGTACTTC.

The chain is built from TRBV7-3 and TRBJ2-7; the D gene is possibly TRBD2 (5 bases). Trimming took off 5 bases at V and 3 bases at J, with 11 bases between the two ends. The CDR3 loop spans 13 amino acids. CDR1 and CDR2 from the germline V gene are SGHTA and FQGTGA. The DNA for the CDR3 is TGTGCCAGCAGCCCTGGACTCGACTACGAGCAGTACTTC. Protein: CASSPGLDYEQYF.

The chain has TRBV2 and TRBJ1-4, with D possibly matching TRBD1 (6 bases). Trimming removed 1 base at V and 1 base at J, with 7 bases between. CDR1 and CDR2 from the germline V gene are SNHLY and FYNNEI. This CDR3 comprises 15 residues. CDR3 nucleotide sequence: TGTGCCAGCAGTGAAGAGGACAGAACTAATGAAAAACTGTTTTTT. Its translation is CASSEEDRTNEKLFF.